This T cell receptor (beta chain) emerged from a study of metastatic and nonmetastatic thyroid tumors. The overall study: The study looked at repertoires side by side in blood and in tumor or nodule tissue from malignant and benign thyroid patients. Regarding the study as a whole: When malignant thyroid tumors were compared with benign nodules, TCR beta diversity was reportedly significantly higher in the malignant tumors. This held in both blood and tumor samples.

This clone was recorded at least ten times. Its antigen is not known. As handled by the study authors: A classifier of distant metastasis in papillary thyroid cancer was built from CDR3 differences (across clinicopathological groups). TCRdb reprocessed the PCR reads using MiXCR. The V and J calls reflect TCRdb's pipeline rather than the authors' work. The sample lists 91,000 or so clones; about 13% were seen once. Treatment of any kind had been given to no patient before thyroid surgery. Per germline, CDR1 DFQATT and CDR2 SNEGSKA (reference sequence). V was clipped by 4 bases and J by 2 bases; unmatched bases: 13. The CDR3 is 17 amino acids.

This chain links TRBV20-1 with TRBJ2-7; TRBD2 matches at 11 bases. The clonotype comes from a female donor with papillary thyroid cancer or a benign thyroid nodule (not recorded which). Some clones in this sample may be carry-over from other donors' samples. The sample was blood. The CDR3 DNA reads TGCAGTGCTAAGGGACAGGGTGGTAGCGGGAGGGCCTACGAGCAGTACTTC. It is translated as CSAKGQGGSGRAYEQYF.